This T cell receptor beta chain was retrieved from a study of blood T cell repertoires in COVID-19. Study at large: T cells, B-cell-depleted T cells, or PBMCs supplied cDNA or gDNA.

V dropped 5 bases and J dropped 3; count of bases not matched to a gene: 7. The germline V gene has CDR1 SGDLS and CDR2 YYNGEE. The CDR3 has 15 residues. Per the original methods: For nucleated cells, counts were estimated from reference gene primer amplification. The repertoire was sequenced with immunoSEQ multiplex PCR; TCRdb's copy has only in-frame clones and lacks some. V and J calls and clone size follow that table, whereas D and trimming were derived from the DNA. The sample lists approximately 22,000 clones, 80% to 90% seen once, with around 2.5% in the top ten. The receptor was derived from a woman between 70 and 85 years old with COVID-19, enrolled during active disease. This sequence joins TRBV9 and TRBJ2-3; TRBD1 agrees at 9 bases. Sequenced sample: peripheral blood. The CDR3 reads CASRGGTGLTDTQYF. In nucleotides, the CDR3 is TGTGCCAGCAGAGGGGGGACAGGGTTGACAGATACGCAGTATTTT. Full variable domain (rest looked up from reference TRBV9 and TRBJ2-3): DSGVTQTPKHLITATGQRVTLRCSPRSGDLSVYWYQQSLDQGLQFLIQYYNGEERAKGNILERFSAQQFPDLHSELNLSSLELGDSALYFCASRGGTGLTDTQYFGPGTRLTVL.